Described below is a single T cell receptor beta chain sequence and its context. Its antigen is undetermined. The data stem from a study of cytomegalovirus exposure and HLA in healthy donors. Background on the study: A prior analysis found 90 million to 120 million unique TCR beta sequences from roughly 180 million T cells.

Points from the study as a whole: Productive status was seen about 90% or about 30% of the time for most TCR beta V segments in an earlier analysis.

The V end lost 4 bases, the J end lost 0 bases, and 10 bases lay between the germline ends. CDR1 and CDR2 from the germline V gene are LNHNV and YYDKDF (reference sequence). The CDR3 has 15 amino acids. PCR amplification relied on 60 Vbeta primers (plus 13 Jbeta primers). Libraries were prepared by immunoSEQ multiplex PCR; TCRdb keeps only in-frame clonotypes and omits some of them. The repertoire holds about 82,000 clones, with over 70% as singletons. The chain couples TRBV15 to TRBJ2-1; tentative D call: TRBD2 (5 bases). This receptor was taken from a man aged 30 to 45 in good health and CMV-seropositive. The sample comprised PBMCs. The CDR3 here is CATSTSSSSYNEQFF. CDR3 bases: TGTGCCACCAGCACTTCTAGCAGCTCCTACAATGAGCAGTTCTTC.